A selection of T cell receptor beta chains follows, all from one sample in a study of PD-1 blockade in classical Hodgkin lymphoma. Sequenced by immunoSEQ multiplex PCR; TCRdb stores in-frame clones only, minus some. The sample yields around 96,000 clones, roughly 83% seen once. The material sequenced was peripheral blood mononuclear cells (PBMCs), taken at baseline. The origin of the receptors is a human donor with classical Hodgkin lymphoma. Both conserved end residues are trimmed from each CDR3. A D gene is named only where the DNA matches it firmly. Some rows mark clone size as missing; the rest say once, few, many or name a class of expanded clone.

d_gene: -
v_gene: TRBV10-3
abundance: -
CDR3aa: AIRDTGELF

d_gene: -
v_gene: TRBV5-1
abundance: -
CDR3aa: ASSLRAPINTGELF

d_gene: TRBD2
v_gene: TRBV10-3
abundance: -
CDR3aa: AISQGGTSGSYEQY

d_gene: TRBD2
v_gene: TRBV11-3
abundance: -
CDR3aa: ASSPSGGSSYNEQF

d_gene: -
v_gene: TRBV5-4
abundance: -
CDR3aa: ASSLASLDEQF

d_gene: -
v_gene: TRBV21-1
abundance: -
CDR3aa: ASSKPPANYEQF

d_gene: TRBD2
v_gene: TRBV28
abundance: once
CDR3aa: ASSLSGLAGKQTQY

d_gene: -
v_gene: TRBV21-1
abundance: -
CDR3aa: ASSNLPGARWDEQF

d_gene: -
v_gene: TRBV7-2
abundance: -
CDR3aa: ASTSGSTDTQY

d_gene: TRBD1
v_gene: TRBV10-3
abundance: -
CDR3aa: AISPQGTNTEAF

d_gene: -
v_gene: TRBV15
abundance: -
CDR3aa: ATSRPSVGNEQF

d_gene: -
v_gene: TRBV27
abundance: -
CDR3aa: ASSFVGSRNEQF

d_gene: TRBD1
v_gene: TRBV5-8
abundance: -
CDR3aa: ASIRWTGGNQPQH

d_gene: TRBD1
v_gene: TRBV6-5
abundance: -
CDR3aa: ASSRDRVGDYEQY

d_gene: -
v_gene: TRBV2
abundance: once
CDR3aa: ASGGFSYEQY

d_gene: TRBD1
v_gene: TRBV5-1
abundance: -
CDR3aa: ASSGTGVGTEAF

d_gene: -
v_gene: TRBV5-1
abundance: many
CDR3aa: ASSLDGYGYT

d_gene: TRBD2
v_gene: TRBV6-5
abundance: -
CDR3aa: ASSYSSSGALYEQY

d_gene: -
v_gene: TRBV11-2
abundance: -
CDR3aa: ASSLPGRRNTEAF

d_gene: TRBD2
v_gene: TRBV30
abundance: -
CDR3aa: AWSVFLGGQETQY

d_gene: -
v_gene: TRBV29-1
abundance: -
CDR3aa: SVDKYNEQF

d_gene: -
v_gene: TRBV6-5
abundance: -
CDR3aa: ASGQDYGYT

d_gene: TRBD1
v_gene: TRBV29-1
abundance: few
CDR3aa: SVPFVLDREVNYGYT

d_gene: TRBD2
v_gene: TRBV18
abundance: -
CDR3aa: ASSPFSGVNNEQF

d_gene: -
v_gene: TRBV18
abundance: -
CDR3aa: ASSPQPMRTEAF

d_gene: -
v_gene: TRBV19
abundance: -
CDR3aa: ASSKALGYEQF

d_gene: -
v_gene: TRBV7-2
abundance: once
CDR3aa: ASSLQDQETQY

d_gene: -
v_gene: TRBV7-3
abundance: -
CDR3aa: ASSFGSSYNEQF

d_gene: -
v_gene: TRBV5-1
abundance: once
CDR3aa: ASSLAANTGELF

d_gene: -
v_gene: TRBV15
abundance: few
CDR3aa: ATSRVRGSGNTIY

d_gene: -
v_gene: TRBV14
abundance: -
CDR3aa: ASSQVLPRGGNTIY

d_gene: -
v_gene: TRBV19
abundance: -
CDR3aa: ASTAQGSNQPQH

d_gene: -
v_gene: TRBV5-6
abundance: -
CDR3aa: ASSRMGLTVGETQY

d_gene: -
v_gene: TRBV5-1
abundance: -
CDR3aa: ASSLRASVQETQY

d_gene: TRBD2
v_gene: TRBV10-3
abundance: once
CDR3aa: AINLGLAGEGYNEQF

d_gene: TRBD1
v_gene: TRBV14
abundance: -
CDR3aa: ASSHNTGGRTEAF

d_gene: -
v_gene: TRBV15
abundance: -
CDR3aa: ATSIRSLQGYT

d_gene: TRBD1
v_gene: TRBV11-3
abundance: once
CDR3aa: ASSPGGPSKSGEQF

d_gene: -
v_gene: TRBV6-5
abundance: -
CDR3aa: ASSYLTVSEAF

d_gene: -
v_gene: TRBV5-1
abundance: once
CDR3aa: ASSLDMTIGEQF

d_gene: -
v_gene: TRBV18
abundance: -
CDR3aa: ASSSEQETQY

d_gene: TRBD2
v_gene: TRBV15
abundance: -
CDR3aa: ATSPSGRSDTQY

d_gene: TRBD1
v_gene: TRBV6-5
abundance: -
CDR3aa: ASRRDSANTEAF